This is a list of T cell receptor beta chains from one sample in a study of metastatic and nonmetastatic thyroid tumors. TCRdb ran MiXCR on the PCR reads. The sample includes approximately 70,000 clones, roughly 18% seen only once; the top ten take 10% to 15%. Sequenced: blood. These receptor sequences come from a female donor with papillary thyroid cancer or a benign thyroid nodule (not recorded which). Some clones in this sample may be carry-over from other donors' samples. Each CDR3 is given with its conserved first and last residue. The order of the fields is D gene, V gene, J gene, clone size, CDR3 protein, CDR3 DNA. A D gene is named only where the DNA matches it firmly. The size field is filled for only some rows; it gives once, few, many or a size class.

TRBD1	TRBV11-2	TRBJ2-7	many	CASSQRQGAGEQYF	TGTGCCAGCAGCCAAAGACAGGGGGCCGGCGAGCAGTACTTC
TRBD1	TRBV7-7	TRBJ2-4	many	CASSPTSRDRAYIQYF	TGTGCTAGCAGCCCCACAAGCCGGGACAGGGCCTACATTCAGTACTTC
TRBD1	TRBV2	TRBJ1-3	many	CASSDGTVSGNTIYF	TGTGCCAGCAGTGACGGGACAGTCTCTGGAAACACCATATATTTT
TRBD1	TRBV11-3	TRBJ2-5	.	CASSLVATGWQTQYF	TGTGCCAGCAGCTTAGTTGCGACAGGGTGGCAGACCCAGTACTTC
TRBD1	TRBV19	TRBJ2-2	many	CASSEPGQGVAGELFF	TGTGCCAGTAGTGAACCGGGACAGGGGGTAGCCGGGGAGCTGTTTTTT
.	TRBV5-8	TRBJ1-2	many	CASSLLPNYGYTF	TGTGCCAGCAGCTTGCTCCCTAACTATGGCTACACCTTC
.	TRBV14	TRBJ1-2	many	CASSQAGSGYTF	TGTGCCAGCAGCCAAGCAGGGAGCGGCTACACCTTC
TRBD2	TRBV6-2/TRBV6-3	TRBJ2-7	many	CAGRTSGYEQYF	TGTGCCGGACGGACTAGCGGCTACGAGCAGTACTTC
TRBD2	TRBV11-2	TRBJ2-7	many	CASSLGLAGYEQYF	TGTGCCAGCAGCTTAGGACTAGCGGGCTACGAGCAGTACTTC
TRBD1	TRBV11-1	TRBJ2-1	once	CASSLVGTGADNEQFF	TGTGCCAGCAGCTTAGTGGGAACAGGGGCAGACAATGAGCAGTTCTTC
.	TRBV24-1	TRBJ2-3	many	CATSDHPASTDTQYF	TGTGCCACCAGTGATCACCCTGCAAGCACAGATACGCAGTATTTT
TRBD1	TRBV11-2	TRBJ1-5	many	CASSRWGTRGLQPQHF	TGTGCCAGCAGCCGATGGGGGACAAGGGGGCTTCAGCCCCAGCATTTT
.	TRBV6-5	TRBJ2-1	.	CASSPKGGTLTDNEQFF	TGTGCCAGCAGTCCCAAAGGGGGGACCCTTACAGACAATGAGCAGTTCTTC
.	TRBV12-3/TRBV12-4	TRBJ2-7	.	CASNLGTTVSEQYF	TGTGCCAGCAACCTCGGTACCACGGTTTCCGAGCAGTACTTC
TRBD2	TRBV6-1	TRBJ2-7	.	CASSPGLAPYEQYF	TGTGCCAGCAGCCCGGGACTAGCGCCCTACGAGCAGTACTTC
.	TRBV4-1	TRBJ1-6	.	CASSQAAGCGRNSPLHF	TGCGCCAGCAGCCAAGCCGCGGGGTGTGGCCGGAATTCACCCCTCCACTTT
TRBD2	TRBV20-1	TRBJ2-2	.	CSARITSGRMNTVELFF	TGCAGTGCTAGGATTACTAGCGGGAGGATGAACACCGTGGAGCTGTTTTTT
TRBD2	TRBV27	TRBJ2-1	many	CASSLGLAVYNEQFF	TGTGCCAGCAGTCTGGGACTAGCGGTTTACAATGAGCAGTTCTTC
.	TRBV28	TRBJ2-5	many	CASSLEEGAGETQYF	TGTGCCAGCAGTTTAGAGGAGGGGGCGGGGGAGACCCAGTACTTC
.	TRBV20-1	TRBJ1-4	many	CSANRGGMAEKLFF	TGCAGTGCCAACCGGGGGGGGATGGCTGAAAAACTGTTTTTT
TRBD2	TRBV6-4	TRBJ2-1	many	CASSEIAGGGYEQFF	TGTGCCAGCAGTGAAATAGCGGGAGGAGGCTATGAGCAGTTCTTC
TRBD1	TRBV19	TRBJ1-5	few	CASHTGTGGGNQPQHF	TGTGCCAGCCACACCGGGACAGGGGGAGGCAATCAGCCCCAGCATTTT
TRBD2	TRBV10-2	TRBJ2-2	many	CASRLAGGRTGELFF	TGCGCCAGCCGATTAGCGGGAGGGCGCACCGGGGAGCTGTTTTTT
TRBD1	TRBV27	TRBJ2-7	many	CASSSSRTGWGNEQYF	TGTGCCAGCAGTTCATCTAGGACAGGGTGGGGTAACGAGCAGTACTTC
.	TRBV12-3/TRBV12-4	TRBJ2-2	medium-sized	CASSLGVNTGELFF	TGTGCCAGCAGTTTAGGGGTGAACACCGGGGAGCTGTTTTTT
TRBD1	TRBV20-1	TRBJ2-7	.	CSAQDRSALRYEQYF	TGCAGTGCTCAGGACAGGTCGGCACTTAGGTACGAGCAGTACTTC
.	TRBV27	TRBJ2-1	many	CASTSQGVNEQFF	TGTGCCAGCACTTCGCAGGGAGTGAATGAGCAGTTCTTC
.	TRBV12-3/TRBV12-4	TRBJ1-2	many	CASSLARGTFGYTF	TGTGCCAGCAGTTTAGCCAGAGGGACGTTTGGCTACACCTTC
TRBD2	TRBV24-1	TRBJ2-1	many	CATSDPTSGNEQFF	TGTGCCACCAGTGACCCGACTAGCGGCAATGAGCAGTTCTTC
TRBD2	TRBV7-9	TRBJ2-1	many	CASSLGGGNEQFF	TGTGCCAGCAGCTTAGGGGGGGGAAATGAGCAGTTCTTC
.	TRBV5-4	TRBJ2-5	few	CASSLGGSQETQYF	TGTGCCAGCAGCTTAGGGGGTAGTCAAGAGACCCAGTACTTC
.	TRBV11-2	TRBJ1-3	many	CASSGPRTEYSGNTIYF	TGTGCCAGCAGCGGTCCTCGGACGGAATACTCTGGAAACACCATATATTTT
TRBD1	TRBV12-3/TRBV12-4	TRBJ1-2	few	CASSLAGGGYTF	TGTGCCAGCAGTTTGGCAGGGGGTGGCTACACCTTC
TRBD1	TRBV15	TRBJ2-2	many	CATSRDRGLSGELFF	TGTGCCACCAGCAGAGACAGGGGGCTTTCCGGGGAGCTGTTTTTT
TRBD1	TRBV30	TRBJ1-2	many	CAWSSGQGARSHYGYTF	TGTGCCTGGAGTTCTGGACAGGGGGCTCGGAGCCACTATGGCTACACCTTC
.	TRBV9	TRBJ1-1	.	CASSVGDGTEAFF	TGTGCCAGCAGCGTAGGGGACGGCACTGAAGCTTTCTTT
.	TRBV12-3/TRBV12-4	TRBJ1-2	many	CASSPGTPNGGYTF	TGTGCCAGCAGCCCCGGGACTCCAAATGGGGGCTACACCTTC
.	TRBV11-2	TRBJ2-2	few	CASSLVPPPGELFF	TGTGCCAGCAGCTTGGTTCCCCCACCGGGGGAGCTGTTTTTT
.	TRBV20-1	TRBJ1-1	many	CSADVGLEAFF	TGCAGTGCGGACGTGGGGCTGGAAGCTTTCTTT
.	TRBV5-1	TRBJ1-3	many	CASSLRESSGNTIYF	TGCGCCAGCAGCTTGCGGGAAAGCTCTGGAAACACCATATATTTT
TRBD2	TRBV28	TRBJ2-1	many	CASSLLATSGNDEQFF	TGTGCCAGCAGTTTATTGGCTACTAGCGGGAATGATGAGCAGTTCTTC
.	TRBV12-3/TRBV12-4	TRBJ2-3	many	CASSFQNTDTQYF	TGTGCCAGCAGCTTTCAGAACACAGATACGCAGTATTTT
TRBD2	TRBV7-6	TRBJ2-1	many	CASSFLNIPGSGGNEQFF	TGTGCCAGCAGCTTTCTCAACATCCCAGGGTCGGGGGGGAATGAGCAGTTCTTC
TRBD1	TRBV27	TRBJ1-2	many	CASSFAGTGNGYTF	TGTGCCAGCAGTTTCGCCGGGACAGGGAATGGCTACACCTTC
.	TRBV6-1	TRBJ2-5	.	CASAAVVGMQTQYF	TGTGCCAGTGCGGCAGTGGTAGGGATGCAGACCCAGTACTTC
.	TRBV11-2	TRBJ2-7	.	CASSLDLPGTLYSYEQYF	TGTGCCAGCAGCTTAGATCTTCCCGGGACCCTCTACTCCTACGAGCAGTACTTC
TRBD1	TRBV5-1	TRBJ2-2	.	CASSSRTGGKPGELFF	TGCGCCAGCAGCTCCAGGACAGGGGGCAAACCCGGGGAGCTGTTTTTT
TRBD2	TRBV3-1	TRBJ2-1	many	CASRDSVGREVINEQFF	TGTGCCAGCAGGGACTCGGTCGGGCGGGAGGTGATTAATGAGCAGTTCTTC
.	TRBV6-5	TRBJ2-1	many	CASSYGAWKITHNEQFF	TGTGCCAGCAGTTACGGGGCTTGGAAAATAACCCACAATGAGCAGTTCTTC
.	TRBV2	TRBJ2-4	.	CASSDRAKNIQYF	TGTGCCAGCAGTGACAGGGCCAAAAACATTCAGTACTTC
.	TRBV19	TRBJ1-3	many	CASRWGAGNTIYF	TGTGCCAGTAGATGGGGGGCTGGAAACACCATATATTTT
.	TRBV6-1	TRBJ1-3	many	CASSVGGPASGNTIYF	TGTGCCAGCAGTGTTGGGGGCCCTGCCTCTGGAAACACCATATATTTT